The source of this T cell receptor (beta chain) is a study of cytomegalovirus exposure and HLA in healthy donors. The wider study: Of a few hundred genotyped donors, 81% grouped in the Caucasian-associated ancestry cluster. General study findings and limits: A later analysis found TCR association rates differed by HLA locus, highest for DRB1 and lowest for HLA-C. Earlier analysis yielded a pattern in which most TCR beta V segments were productive about 90% or about 30% of the time.

The PCR employed 60 Vbeta primers together with 13 Jbeta primers. The assay was immunoSEQ multiplex PCR, and TCRdb's table has in-frame clones only and misses some. The ten most abundant clones cover 0.58% of a sample with roughly 84,000 clones. A note on this clone: Its target is unknown.

The sequenced material came from PBMCs. This clonotype was sampled from a man aged 45-65 years in good health and CMV-seronegative.

The DNA for the CDR3 is TGTGCCAGCAGCCCCGGTTCATCACAGGAGACCCAGTACTTC. Amino acids: CASSPGSSQETQYF. V usage is TRBV27 and J usage is TRBJ2-5; D unclear. Germline V CDR1 and CDR2: MNHEY, SMNVEV (reference sequence). The CDR3 loop spans 14 amino acids. Trimming took 6 bases from V and 5 from J, leaving 16 bases between them.